A single T cell receptor beta chain is shown here with its context. This clone was counted once. Its specific antigen is unknown. No much larger clone is present one base from it, and per-base qualities are unavailable. TCRbeta CDR3 regions were amplified from genomic DNA by means of the immunoSEQ Assay, a bias-controlled multiplex PCR. Per the source publication's procedure: Within the assay, amplification of reference gene primers was used to estimate how many nucleated cells each sample contained. To quantify the absolute abundance of each unique TCRbeta CDR3 rearrangement, sequence reads were collapsed and filtered. For each sample, productive Simpson clonality was calculated as the square root of Simpson's diversity index over productive rearrangements. The immuneACCESS repertoire file appears here via TCRdb, limited to in-frame rearrangements. These files lack a portion of the clones; in checked studies, under half of the deficit traces to unresolved V genes, and the cause of the others is not known. V, J and clone size are taken as reported in that table, and D and trimming were inferred from the DNA itself. The sample has about 220,000 clones on record, approximately 86% of them singletons. Clones ranked in the top ten supply around 3.3% of the sample.

These data are taken from a study of blood T cell repertoires in COVID-19 (dated by TCRdb to about 2020). For the wider study: The collaborator samples originated in the United States, Italy and Spain and spanned the acute and convalescent phases of COVID-19. HLA class I and class II types, where available, came from metadata supplied by the sample provider rather than from assay-based typing. The repertoires were made available in a free public database intended to serve as a resource for research on the immune response to SARS-CoV-2. Nearly every sample came with metadata listing a de-identified subject ID, COVID-19 status, age in years and sex. Samples were obtained from the ongoing ImmuneRACE study (first 160 participants) and from over a thousand subjects provided by 6 global collaborators. Subjects who had been exposed to COVID-19, were actively infected with it, or had recovered from it provided the deeply sampled blood TCRbeta repertoires that made up the dataset. The prospective study material was composed of cDNA or gDNA derived from T cells, B-cell-depleted T cells, or PBMCs. Study-level results and caveats: Clinical and demographic metadata were provided uncurated, with the amount varying by source and participant.

The collaborating institutions used their own protocols to collect whole blood in K2EDTA tubes. For TCRbeta analysis, collaborators shipped samples in one of three forms: frozen whole blood, isolated PBMCs, or DNA extracted from either of those sample types. The junction shows trimming of 5 bases on V and 6 bases on J, and the gene matches do not reach 4 bases of it. Its CDR3 holds 12 amino acids, cysteine through phenylalanine. Of the read, only the CDR3 DNA is kept; its 36 bases are in frame from base 1. Based on the germline V gene (reference sequence), the CDR1 and CDR2 sequences are SEHNR and FQNEAQ.

The source of this sequence is a woman of 80 years or more with acute or convalescent COVID-19. Material for sequencing was peripheral blood. The rearranged segments are TRBV7-9 and TRBJ2-7, with 7 junctional bases fitting TRBD1. For the CDR3, the sequence is CASSQPGGEQYF. At the DNA level, the sequence is TGTGCCAGCAGCCAGCCAGGGGGCGAGCAGTACTTC.